This TCR beta chain derives from a study of CD8 T cells in ankylosing spondylitis (dated 2017 in TCRdb). The study in broad terms: T cell receptor beta repertoires were profiled in healthy donors and ankylosing spondylitis patients so that disease-linked TCR variants could be found. The full study cohort was made up of about 25 ankylosing spondylitis patients and 108 healthy donors. Peripheral blood was sampled, and synovial fluid was also collected from ankylosing spondylitis patients. The study at large found these results: The disease-linked clones had a CD8+ phenotype and were found at relatively low frequencies in peripheral blood. Significant enrichment of the disease-linked clones was reported in matched synovial fluid samples from ankylosing spondylitis patients. Some TCR beta motif variants had previously been reported in synovial fluid and blood of reactive arthritis patients, which suggested common disease-initiation mechanisms. A TCR beta motif made up of fewer than 10 highly homologous amino acid variants appeared to be characteristic of blood from ankylosing spondylitis patients.

Ten or more counts support this clonotype. There is no known antigen for this receptor. No base quality values were provided; no much bigger clone lies one nucleotide off. Data came from an Illumina HiSeq 2500. Quantitative 5'-RACE with molecular barcodes was used to prepare TCR beta libraries. Concerning the study's data processing: To identify disease-linked TCR variants, a new computational method was used, one built on a probabilistic model of VDJ rearrangement. TCRdb applied fastp at Q25 and MiXCR to the public reads, then kept only in-frame beta chains. Each CDR3 protein gets just one entry, which takes the most common genes and DNA from the rows behind it. Here the V and J calls rest on TCRdb's processing, not on the authors' analysis. This sample lists roughly 69,000 distinct CDR3 sequences; roughly 5.3% were detected once. Around 2.2% of the sample comes from the top ten. Material: blood, either unsorted or a sorted T cell fraction (not recorded which). The clonotype comes from a male donor with ankylosing spondylitis or in good health (not recorded which).

The nucleotides read TGTGCCAGCAGTAAACCAGTCTCCTACAATGAGCAGTTCTTC. It translates as CASSKPVSYNEQFF. In this chain, TRBV6-1 is recombined with TRBJ2-1, with the D gene uncertain. The germline V gene specifies MNHNS as CDR1 and SASEGT as CDR2. Trimming takes 5 bases from V and 0 bases from J, and the germline ends sit 8 bases apart. The CDR3 spans 14 residues, from the cysteine through the phenylalanine. The read is trimmed to its CDR3 DNA, 42 bases read in frame from base 1.